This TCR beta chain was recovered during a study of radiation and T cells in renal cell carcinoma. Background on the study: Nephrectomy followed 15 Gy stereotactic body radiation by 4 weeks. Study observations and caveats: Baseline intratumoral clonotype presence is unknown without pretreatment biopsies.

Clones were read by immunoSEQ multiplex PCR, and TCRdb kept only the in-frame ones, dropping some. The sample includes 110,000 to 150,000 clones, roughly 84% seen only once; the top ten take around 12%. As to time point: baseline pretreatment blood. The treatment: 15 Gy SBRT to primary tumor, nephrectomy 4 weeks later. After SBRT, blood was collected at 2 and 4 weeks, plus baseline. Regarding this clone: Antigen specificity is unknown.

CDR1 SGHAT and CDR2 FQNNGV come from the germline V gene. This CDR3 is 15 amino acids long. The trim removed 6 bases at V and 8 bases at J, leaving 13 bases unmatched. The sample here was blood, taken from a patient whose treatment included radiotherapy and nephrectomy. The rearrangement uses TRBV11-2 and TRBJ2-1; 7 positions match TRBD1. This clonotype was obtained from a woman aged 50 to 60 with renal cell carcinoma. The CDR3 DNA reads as TGTGCCAGCAGGGCTAGGCAGGGGGTTAATTATGAGCAGTTCTTC. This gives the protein CASRARQGVNYEQFF.